This TCR beta chain came from a study of CD8+ T cells in alopecia areata. The overall study: Female C3H/HeJ mice aged roughly 7-11 weeks received skin from roughly 6-13-month-old C3H/HeJ donors with spontaneous alopecia. Points from the study as a whole: Sequences from scalp samples also cover resident alphabeta T cells of normal skin.

The V gene lost 3 bases and the J gene lost 0 bases, with 10 bases spanning the gap. Germline CDR1 is NSHNY and CDR2 is SYGAGN. CDR3 length: 15 amino acids. This clone was observed a few times. Its antigen is undetermined. TCRdb gives a protein that differs at residue 12 from what the DNA encodes, so the protein here is translated from the DNA. The genes are named according to mouse. Coverage ceases 3 residues before the CDR3 finishes, and the germline J gene fills in the end. As the sequencing template, cDNA was produced by extracting RNA and reverse transcribing it. Profiling relied on immunoSEQ multiplex PCR, and the TCRdb table lists in-frame clones only, not all of them. The sample was found to contain roughly 120,000 clones, and every one recurs.

Sequences were obtained from lesional skin. This receptor was taken from a C3H/HeJ mouse with alopecia areata. These mice share the MHC haplotype H2-k. The rearrangement links TRBV13-1 to TRBJ1-3; D not certain. CDR3 region: CASSVLQNSGNTLYF. Incomplete CDR3 DNA: TGTGCCAGCAGTGTCCTACAGAATTCTGGAAATACG.